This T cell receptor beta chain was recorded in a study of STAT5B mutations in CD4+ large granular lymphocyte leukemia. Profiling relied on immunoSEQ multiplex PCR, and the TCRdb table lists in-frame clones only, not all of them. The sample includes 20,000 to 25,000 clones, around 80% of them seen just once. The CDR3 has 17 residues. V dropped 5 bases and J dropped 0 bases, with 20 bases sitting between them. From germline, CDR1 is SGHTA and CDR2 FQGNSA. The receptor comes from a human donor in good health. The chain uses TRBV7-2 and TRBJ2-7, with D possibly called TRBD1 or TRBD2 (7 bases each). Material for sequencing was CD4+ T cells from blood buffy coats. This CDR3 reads CASSHVRGGGFSYEQYF. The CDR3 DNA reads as TGTGCCAGCAGCCATGTCAGGGGAGGGGGCTTCTCCTACGAGCAGTACTTC.